Sequencing of this T cell receptor (beta chain) was carried out in a study of blood T cells in healthy people across ages. There are 14 residues in the CDR3. Between the trimmed V and J ends, which lost 6 bases and 1 base, there was a span of 13 bases. From germline, CDR1 is MNHNS and CDR2 SASEGT. Using a J-beta primer mix together with a sample-barcoded 5' primer, a second PCR was run for about 6 to 11 cycles. TCRdb re-called the 5' RACE reads through MiXCR, storing one row per CDR3 protein. The repertoire consists of 600,000 to 900,000 distinct CDR3 sequences, with about 26% occurring once and the leading ten covering 2.5% to 3.5%. The same data also contributed to another study, on T cells of mothers and their children. As reported in that work: Second-PCR primer M1S introduced sample barcodes and 2-4 random nucleotides.

The clonotype was recovered from a boy aged 5-17 years in good health. The chain uses TRBV6-1 and TRBJ2-7; tentatively, D is TRBD1 (6 bases). The sequenced material came from blood. This CDR3 reads CASRPGHLSYEQYF. The DNA for the CDR3 is TGTGCCAGCAGGCCGGGACACCTATCCTACGAGCAGTACTTC.